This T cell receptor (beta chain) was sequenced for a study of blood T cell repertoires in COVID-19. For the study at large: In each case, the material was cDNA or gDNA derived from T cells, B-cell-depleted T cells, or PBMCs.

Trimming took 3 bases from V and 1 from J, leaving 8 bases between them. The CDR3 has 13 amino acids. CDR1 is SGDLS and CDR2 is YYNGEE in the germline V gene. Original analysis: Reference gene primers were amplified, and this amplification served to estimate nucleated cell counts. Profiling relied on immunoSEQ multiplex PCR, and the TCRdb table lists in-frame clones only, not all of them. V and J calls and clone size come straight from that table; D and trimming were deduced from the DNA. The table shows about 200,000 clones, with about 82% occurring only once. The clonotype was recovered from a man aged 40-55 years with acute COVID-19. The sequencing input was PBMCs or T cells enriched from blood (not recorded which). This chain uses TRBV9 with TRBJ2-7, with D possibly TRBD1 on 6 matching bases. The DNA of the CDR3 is TGTGCCAGCAGCGAGGGACAATCCTACGAGCAGTACTTC. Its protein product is CASSEGQSYEQYF. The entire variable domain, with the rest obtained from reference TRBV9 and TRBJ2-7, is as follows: DSGVTQTPKHLITATGQRVTLRCSPRSGDLSVYWYQQSLDQGLQFLIQYYNGEERAKGNILERFSAQQFPDLHSELNLSSLELGDSALYFCASSEGQSYEQYFGPGTRLTVT.